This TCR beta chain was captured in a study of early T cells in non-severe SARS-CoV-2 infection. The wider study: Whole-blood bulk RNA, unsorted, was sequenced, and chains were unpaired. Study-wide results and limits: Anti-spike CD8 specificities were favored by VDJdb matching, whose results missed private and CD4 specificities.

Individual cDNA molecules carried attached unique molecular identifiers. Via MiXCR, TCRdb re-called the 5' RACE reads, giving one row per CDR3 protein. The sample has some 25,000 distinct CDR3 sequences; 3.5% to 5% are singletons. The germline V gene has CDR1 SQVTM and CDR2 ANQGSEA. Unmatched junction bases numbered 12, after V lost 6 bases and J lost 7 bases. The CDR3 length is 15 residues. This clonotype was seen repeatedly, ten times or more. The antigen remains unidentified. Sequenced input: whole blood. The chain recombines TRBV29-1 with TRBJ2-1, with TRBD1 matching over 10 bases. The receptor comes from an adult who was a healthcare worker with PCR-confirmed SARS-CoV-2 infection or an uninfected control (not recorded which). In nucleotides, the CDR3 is TGCAGCGTGTCCGCCCGGGACAGGGGTTGGAATGAGCAGTTCTTC. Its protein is CSVSARDRGWNEQFF.